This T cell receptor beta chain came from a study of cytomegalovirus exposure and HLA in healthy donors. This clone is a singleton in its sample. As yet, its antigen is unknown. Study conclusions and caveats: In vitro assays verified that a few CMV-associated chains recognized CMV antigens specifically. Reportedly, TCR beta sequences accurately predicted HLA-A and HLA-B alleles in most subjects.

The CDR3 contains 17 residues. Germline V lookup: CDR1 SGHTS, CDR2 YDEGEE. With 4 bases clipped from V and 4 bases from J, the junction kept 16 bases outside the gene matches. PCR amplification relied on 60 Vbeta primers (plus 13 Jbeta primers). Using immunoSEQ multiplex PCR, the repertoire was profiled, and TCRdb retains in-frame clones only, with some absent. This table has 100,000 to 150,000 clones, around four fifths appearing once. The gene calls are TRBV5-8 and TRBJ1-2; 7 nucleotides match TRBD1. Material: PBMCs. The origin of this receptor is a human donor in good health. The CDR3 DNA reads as TGTGCCAGCAGCACGTACAGGGGAGCGCTAGGGGCCTATGGCTACACCTTC. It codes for CASSTYRGALGAYGYTF. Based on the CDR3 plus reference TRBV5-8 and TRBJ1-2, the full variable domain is EAGVTQSPTHLIKTRGQQATLRCSPISGHTSVYWYQQALGLGLQFLLWYDEGEERNRGNFPPRFSGRQFPNYSSELNVNALELEDSALYLCASSTYRGALGAYGYTFGSGTRLTVV.